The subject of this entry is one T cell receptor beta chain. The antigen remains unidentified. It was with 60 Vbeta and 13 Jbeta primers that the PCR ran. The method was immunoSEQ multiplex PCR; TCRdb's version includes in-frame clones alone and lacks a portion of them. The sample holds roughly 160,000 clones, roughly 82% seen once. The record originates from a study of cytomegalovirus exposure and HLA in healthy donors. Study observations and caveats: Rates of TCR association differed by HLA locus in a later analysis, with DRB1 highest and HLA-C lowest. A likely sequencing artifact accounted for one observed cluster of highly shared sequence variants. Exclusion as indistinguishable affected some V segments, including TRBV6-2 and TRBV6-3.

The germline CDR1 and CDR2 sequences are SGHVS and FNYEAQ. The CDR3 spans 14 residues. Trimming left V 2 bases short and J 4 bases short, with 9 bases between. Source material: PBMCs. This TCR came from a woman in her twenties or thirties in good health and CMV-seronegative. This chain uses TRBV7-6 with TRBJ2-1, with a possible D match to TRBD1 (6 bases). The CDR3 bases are TGTGCCAGCAGCTTATGGGACATTTACAATGAGCAGTTCTTC. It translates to CASSLWDIYNEQFF.